This T cell receptor beta chain was documented in a study of blood T cell repertoires in COVID-19. Across the study: Samples taken during acute and convalescent COVID-19 were collected in the United States, Italy and Spain. In each case, the material was cDNA or gDNA derived from T cells, B-cell-depleted T cells, or PBMCs.

Authors' methods: Quantification of nucleated cells was approximated via reference gene primer amplification. The method was immunoSEQ multiplex PCR; TCRdb's version includes in-frame clones alone and lacks a portion of them. V, J and clone size reflect that table, while D and trimming were determined from the DNA. The sample carries more than 110,000 clones, around 81% recorded once. Germline V gene sequence: CDR1 SGHTA, CDR2 FQGNSA. The CDR3 runs to 14 residues. Between the trimmed V and J ends, which lost 2 bases and 1 base, there was a span of 8 bases. The chain uses TRBV7-2 and TRBJ1-1, with no clear D. The sequenced sample consisted of peripheral blood. The clonotype comes from a human donor in a cohort sampled during active COVID-19. The CDR3 loop reads CASSLTAGNTEAFF. The CDR3 nucleotides are TGTGCCAGCAGCTTAACGGCAGGGAACACTGAAGCTTTCTTT.